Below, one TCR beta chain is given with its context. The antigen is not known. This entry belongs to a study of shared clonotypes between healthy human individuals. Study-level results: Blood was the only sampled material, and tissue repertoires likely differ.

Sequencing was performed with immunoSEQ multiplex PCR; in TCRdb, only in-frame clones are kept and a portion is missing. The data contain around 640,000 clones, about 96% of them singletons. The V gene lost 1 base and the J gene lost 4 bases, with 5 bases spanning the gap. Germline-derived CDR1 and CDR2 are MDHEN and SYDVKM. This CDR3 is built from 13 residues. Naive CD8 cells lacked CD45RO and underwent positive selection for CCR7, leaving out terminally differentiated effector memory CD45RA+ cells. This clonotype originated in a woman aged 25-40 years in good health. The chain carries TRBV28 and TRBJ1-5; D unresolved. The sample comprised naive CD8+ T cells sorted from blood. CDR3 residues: CASSLSQNQPQHF. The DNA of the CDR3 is TGTGCCAGCAGTTTATCCCAAAATCAGCCCCAGCATTTT.